This note documents a single T cell receptor (beta chain) sequence. Its specificity is not known. Germline CDR1 reads SEHNR; CDR2 reads FQNEAQ (reference sequence). V was trimmed by 2 bases and J by 5 bases, leaving 12 bases between them. CDR3 length: 14 amino acids. Via MiXCR, TCRdb re-called the 5' RACE reads, giving one row per CDR3 protein. The sample has approximately 53,000 distinct CDR3 sequences, around 26% seen once. Broader study findings: Greatest tumor Treg TCR overlap was with tumor naive CD4+ cells.

The J gene is TRBJ1-1, the V gene TRBV7-9, with TRBD1 as a possible D gene (6 bases). This TCR was recovered from a female donor with breast cancer. Sequencing input: tumor-infiltrating memory CD4+ T cells sorted from the breast tumor. Subset indicated: memory CD4+ T cells, CD4+CD45RO+CD25-. The CDR3 DNA follows: TGTGCCAGCAGCTTATCGAGGGGGATAACTGAAGCTTTCTTT. Its translation: CASSLSRGITEAFF.